This entry concerns a single T cell receptor (beta chain). Genomic DNA provided the template from which TCR beta VDJ and CDR3 profiles were obtained. Each CDR3 protein is one row after TCRdb ran MiXCR on the reads. Seen here are roughly 300,000 distinct CDR3 sequences, approximately 55% observed once, and the top ten hold under 8.5%. The record originates from a study of CD8+CD57+ T cells in acquired aplastic anemia. Sequenced: sorted CD4+, CD8+, or CD8+CD57+ T cells (not recorded which) from PBMCs. The receptor's source is a human donor with severe aplastic anemia or a healthy control (not recorded which).

The CDR3 sequence: CASSPGASGGYNEQFF. For the CDR3, the DNA is TGCGCCAGCAGCCCGGGGGCTAGCGGGGGGTACAATGAGCAGTTCTTC. The genes are TRBV5-1 and TRBJ2-1; 11 bases line up with TRBD2. J was trimmed by 4 bases and V by 4 bases; bases with no gene match: 7. Germline CDR1 reads SGHRS; CDR2 reads YFSETQ. This CDR3 region has 16 residues.